Listed here are 18 T cell receptor beta chains from one sample, sequenced in a study of liver allograft versus peripheral blood T cells. Study information: Recipients' peripheral blood T cell receptor repertoires were compared with those in transplanted livers.

MiXCR, run by TCRdb on the reads, gives a single entry per CDR3 protein. The sample holds 9,700 or so distinct CDR3 sequences, 25% to 30% seen once. The receptors were gathered from a human patient who had a liver transplant. T cells may partly derive from the graft donor.

CDR3 protein: CASSSRLEGTQYF. CDR3 bases: TGTGCCAGCAGCTCCCGACTAGAGGGTACGCAGTATTTT. The chain is built from TRBV14 and TRBJ2-3, with D possibly TRBD2 on 6 matching bases. The CDR3 covers 13 residues. Germline V gene lookup returns CDR1 SGHDN and CDR2 FVKESK. Trimming left V 5 bases short and J 8 bases short, with 14 bases between.

This sequence joins TRBV19 and TRBJ2-5; possible D gene TRBD1, 5 bases. In germline, CDR1 is LNHDA, CDR2 SQIVND (reference sequence). The CDR3 has 13 residues. V lost 5 bases to trimming and J lost 5 bases, with 12 bases between them. The CDR3 loop is CASSQQAGETQYF. DNA of the CDR3: TGTGCCAGTAGTCAACAGGCAGGGGAGACCCAGTACTTC.

By share, this clonotype counts as medium-sized (0.01 to 0.1%). The V and J genes are TRBV27 and TRBJ1-2; no clear D. CDR1 and CDR2 from the germline V gene are MNHEY and SMNVEV (reference sequence). Trimming pared 2 bases from V and 2 bases from J, leaving 6 bases between. The CDR3 spans 13 residues. This CDR3 is CASSLRPNYGYTF. The CDR3 coding sequence is TGTGCCAGCAGTTTACGACCGAACTATGGCTACACCTTC.

The chain links TRBV19 to TRBJ2-1; 8 bases align to TRBD2. There are 15 residues in the CDR3. The germline CDR1 and CDR2 sequences are LNHDA and SQIVND (reference sequence). After removal of 8 bases from V and 5 bases from J, the junction contained 11 bases not matched to a gene. CDR3 nucleotide sequence: TGTGCCAGTGGGCTGGTCGGGGGGGGACACAATGAGCAGTTCTTC. This encodes CASGLVGGGHNEQFF.

Sample share makes this clonotype medium-sized. The chain couples TRBV15 to TRBJ1-2; 9 nucleotides match TRBD1. CDR3 size: 13 residues. V was clipped by 6 bases and J by 5 bases; unmatched bases: 4. Germline V gives CDR1 LNHNV, CDR2 YYDKDF (reference sequence). CDR3 loop: CATRGQGNYGYTF. The CDR3 DNA reads as TGTGCCACCAGGGGACAGGGTAATTATGGCTACACCTTC.

This clonotype is judged medium-sized. The V call is TRBV14, the J call TRBJ2-1; TRBD1 aligns across 8 bases. Germline V lookup: CDR1 SGHDN, CDR2 FVKESK. After removal of 4 bases from V and 7 bases from J, the junction contained 6 bases not matched to a gene. This CDR3 spans 14 amino acids. CDR3 coding DNA: TGTGCCAGCAGCCTCGGACAGGGTTTTAATGAGCAGTTCTTC. Its translation is CASSLGQGFNEQFF.

The V gene is TRBV9, the J gene TRBJ1-3; 7 bases are shared with TRBD1. The CDR3 spans 16 residues. V lost 2 bases to trimming and J lost 0 bases; unmatched junction nucleotides: 5. Germline CDR1 reads SGDLS; CDR2 reads YYNGEE. In DNA, the CDR3 is TGTGCCAGCAGCGTCACAGGGGCCAGCTCTGGAAACACCATATATTTT. It yields the protein CASSVTGASSGNTIYF.

This clonotype was counted at least ten times. The V and J genes are TRBV6-6 and TRBJ1-6, with 10 bases that match TRBD1. Germline V CDR1 and CDR2: MNHNY, SVGAGI (reference sequence). V dropped 7 bases and J dropped 10; count of bases not matched to a gene: 10. This CDR3 region has 15 residues. As DNA, the CDR3 is TGTGCCAGCACTGTCCGGGACAGGGGTAACTCACCCCTCCACTTT. Translation gives CASTVRDRGNSPLHF.

The table lists this clonotype with a count of one. The V call is TRBV3-1, the J call TRBJ1-1; TRBD1 agrees at 7 bases. Trimming cost V 2 bases and J 10 bases; bases outside gene matches: 4. Per germline, CDR1 LGHDT and CDR2 YNNKEL (reference sequence). This CDR3 has 12 residues. In DNA form, the CDR3 reads TGTGCCAGCAGCCAACCAGGGGGAGCAGCTTTCTTT. Its translation: CASSQPGGAAFF.

There are a few counts of this clonotype. The chain has TRBV11-2 and TRBJ1-1; unclear D gene. Deletions cut 1 base from V and 4 bases from J, with 13 bases between. The CDR3 is made up of 15 amino acids. Germline V gene lookup returns CDR1 SGHAT and CDR2 FQNNGV. DNA of the CDR3: TGTGCCAGCAGCTTAGGGCTAGGGAGAGGCACTGAAGCTTTCTTT. It translates to CASSLGLGRGTEAFF.

Within the sample, this clonotype is medium-sized. This chain connects TRBV18 to TRBJ2-3; 9 bases are a match to TRBD2. The CDR3 sequence is 17 residues long. Germline loops: CDR1 KGHSH, CDR2 LQKENI. After removal of 1 base from V and 6 bases from J, the junction contained 11 bases not matched to a gene. The CDR3, as DNA: TGTGCCAGCTCACCACGGGGTAGCGGGGGCACCGGGGATACGCAGTATTTT. Protein: CASSPRGSGGTGDTQYF.

This clonotype was recorded a few times. This rearrangement joins TRBV12-3 or TRBV12-4 to TRBJ1-1; no clear D gene. The CDR3 length is 16 residues. The V gene lost 0 bases and the J gene lost 6 bases, with 17 bases spanning the gap. The CDR3: CASSLALIEKRAEAFF. CDR3 nucleotides: TGTGCCAGCAGTTTAGCGCTAATAGAAAAAAGGGCTGAAGCTTTCTTT.

The J gene is TRBJ2-7, the V gene TRBV30; the D gene is possibly TRBD1 (6 bases). The ends were cut back, 1 base at V and 2 bases at J, with 12 bases in the middle. The CDR3 spans 14 residues. Germline V gene lookup returns CDR1 GTSNPN and CDR2 SVGIG (reference sequence). As DNA, the CDR3 is TGTGCCTGGAGTGCCCAGGGGCGCCCCTACGAGCAGTACTTC. Its protein is CAWSAQGRPYEQYF. Together with reference TRBV30 and TRBJ2-7, the CDR3 gives the full variable domain: SQTIHQWPATLVQPVGSPLSLECTVEGTSNPNLYWYRQAAGRGLQLLFYSVGIGQISSEVPQNLSASRPQDRQFILSSKKLLLSDSGFYLCAWSAQGRPYEQYFGPGTRLTVT.

By its share, this clonotype is large. The chain carries TRBV6-1 and TRBJ2-6; D uncertain. Germline assignment: CDR1 MNHNS and CDR2 SASEGT. Trimming shortened V by 6 bases and J by 0 bases, and 12 bases separated the two germline ends. This CDR3 has 16 amino acids. CDR3 DNA sequence: TGTGCCAGCAGCCGCCTGCATAGCTCTGGGGCCAACGTCCTGACTTTC. Encoded protein: CASSRLHSSGANVLTF.

This clonotype ranks as medium-sized. The gene calls are TRBV28 and TRBJ1-2; TRBD1 agrees at 7 bases. The J segment lost 2 bases and the V segment lost 6 bases, leaving 9 bases of the junction unmatched. The CDR3 sequence is 15 residues long. Germline values: CDR1 MDHEN, CDR2 SYDVKM. DNA for the CDR3: TGTGCCAGCAGCCCCACCGGGACAGAGAACTATGGCTACACCTTC. Its protein product is CASSPTGTENYGYTF.

Only a few counts were recorded for this clonotype. The chain employs TRBV11-2 and TRBJ2-1, with 10 bases identical to TRBD1. This CDR3 is 13 amino acids long. Trimming took 5 bases from V and 6 from J; bases not matched to a gene: 1. CDR1 and CDR2 from the germline V gene are SGHAT and FQNNGV. The CDR3 here is CASSRDRGNEQFF. The CDR3 DNA reads TGTGCCAGCAGCCGGGACAGGGGCAATGAGCAGTTCTTC.

This clonotype ranks as medium-sized. The chain joins TRBV6-1 to TRBJ1-4; TRBD1 might be the D (5 bases). The CDR3 is made up of 15 amino acids. With 3 bases removed from V and 7 bases from J, the gap between germline ends came to 15 bases. Germline values: CDR1 MNHNS, CDR2 SASEGT. The CDR3 sequence is CASSEAQEEFEKLFF. CDR3 coding DNA: TGTGCCAGCAGTGAGGCACAGGAGGAGTTTGAAAAACTGTTTTTT.

In its sample, this clonotype is medium-sized. The V call is TRBV30, the J call TRBJ2-3; 7 bases are a match to TRBD1. Germline CDR1 GTSNPN, CDR2 SVGIG (reference sequence). After removal of 2 bases from V and 3 bases from J, the junction contained 5 bases not matched to a gene. This CDR3 has 14 residues. The CDR3 reads CAWSRGQFTDTQYF. The CDR3 nucleotides are TGTGCCTGGAGTCGGGGACAGTTTACAGATACGCAGTATTTT. The variable domain in full, with the rest retrieved from reference TRBV30 and TRBJ2-3, is SQTIHQWPATLVQPVGSPLSLECTVEGTSNPNLYWYRQAAGRGLQLLFYSVGIGQISSEVPQNLSASRPQDRQFILSSKKLLLSDSGFYLCAWSRGQFTDTQYFGPGTRLTVL.